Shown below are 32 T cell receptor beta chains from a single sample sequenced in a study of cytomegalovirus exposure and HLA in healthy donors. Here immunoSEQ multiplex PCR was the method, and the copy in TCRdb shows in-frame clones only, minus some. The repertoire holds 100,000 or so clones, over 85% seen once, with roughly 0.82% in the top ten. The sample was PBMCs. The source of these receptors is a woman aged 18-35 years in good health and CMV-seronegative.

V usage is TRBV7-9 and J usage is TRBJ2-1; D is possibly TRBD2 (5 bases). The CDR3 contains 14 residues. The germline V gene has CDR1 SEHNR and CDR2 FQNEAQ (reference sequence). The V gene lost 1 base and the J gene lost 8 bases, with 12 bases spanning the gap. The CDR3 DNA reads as TGTGCCAGCAGCTTAGAAGGCATGAGGGATGAGCAGTTCTTC. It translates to CASSLEGMRDEQFF.

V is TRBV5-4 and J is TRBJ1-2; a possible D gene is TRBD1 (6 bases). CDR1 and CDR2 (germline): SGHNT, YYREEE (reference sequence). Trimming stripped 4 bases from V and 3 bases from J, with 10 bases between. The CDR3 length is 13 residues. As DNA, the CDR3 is TGTGCCAGCAGCACTGCAGGGGACTATGGCTACACCTTC. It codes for CASSTAGDYGYTF.

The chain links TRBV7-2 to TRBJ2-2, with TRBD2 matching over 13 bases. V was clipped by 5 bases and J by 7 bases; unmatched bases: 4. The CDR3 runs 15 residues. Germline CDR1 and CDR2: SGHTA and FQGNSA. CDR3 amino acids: CASSIRLAGGGELFF. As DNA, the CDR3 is TGTGCCAGCAGCATCCGACTAGCGGGGGGCGGGGAGCTGTTTTTT. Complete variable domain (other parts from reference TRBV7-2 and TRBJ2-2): GAGVSQSPSNKVTEKGKDVELRCDPISGHTALYWYRQSLGQGLEFLIYFQGNSAPDKSGLPSDRFSAERTGGSVSTLTIQRTQQEDSAVYLCASSIRLAGGGELFFGEGSRLTVL.

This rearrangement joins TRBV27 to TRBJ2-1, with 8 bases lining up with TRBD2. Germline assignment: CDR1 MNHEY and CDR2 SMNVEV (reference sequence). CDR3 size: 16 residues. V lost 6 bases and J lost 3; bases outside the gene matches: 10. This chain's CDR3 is CASSPGSGNGYNEQFF. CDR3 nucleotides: TGTGCCAGCAGCCCTGGTAGCGGGAATGGCTACAATGAGCAGTTCTTC.

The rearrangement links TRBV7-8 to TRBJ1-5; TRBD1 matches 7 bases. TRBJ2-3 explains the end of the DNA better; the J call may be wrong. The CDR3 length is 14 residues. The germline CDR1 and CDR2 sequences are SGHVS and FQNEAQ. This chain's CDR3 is CASSATGVNQPQYF. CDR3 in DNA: TGTGCCAGCAGCGCAACAGGGGTCAATCAGCCCCAGTATTTT.

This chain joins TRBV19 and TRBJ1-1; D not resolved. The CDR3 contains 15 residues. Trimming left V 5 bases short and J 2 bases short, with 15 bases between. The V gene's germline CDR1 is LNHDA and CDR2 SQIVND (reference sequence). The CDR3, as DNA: TGTGCCAGTAGTTTGGCCTTGGAGATCAACACTGAAGCTTTCTTT. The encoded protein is CASSLALEINTEAFF.

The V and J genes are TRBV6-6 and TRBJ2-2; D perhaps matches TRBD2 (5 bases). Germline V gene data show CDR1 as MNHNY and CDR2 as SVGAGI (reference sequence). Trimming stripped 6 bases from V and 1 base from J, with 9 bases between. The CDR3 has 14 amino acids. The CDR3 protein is CASRFAGNTGELFF. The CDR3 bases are TGTGCCAGCAGGTTTGCGGGGAACACCGGGGAGCTGTTTTTT.

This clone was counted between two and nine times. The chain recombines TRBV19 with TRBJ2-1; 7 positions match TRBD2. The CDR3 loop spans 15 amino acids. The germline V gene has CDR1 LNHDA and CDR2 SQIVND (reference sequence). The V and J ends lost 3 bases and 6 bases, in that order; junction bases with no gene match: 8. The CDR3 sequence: CASSMSASGSNEQFF. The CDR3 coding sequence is TGTGCCAGTAGTATGAGCGCTAGCGGCTCCAATGAGCAGTTCTTC.

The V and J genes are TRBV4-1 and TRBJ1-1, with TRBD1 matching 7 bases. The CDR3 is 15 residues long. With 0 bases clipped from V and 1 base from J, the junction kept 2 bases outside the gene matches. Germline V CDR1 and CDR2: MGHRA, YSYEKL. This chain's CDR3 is CASSQEGQWNTEAFF. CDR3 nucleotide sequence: TGCGCCAGCAGCCAAGAGGGACAGTGGAACACTGAAGCTTTCTTT.

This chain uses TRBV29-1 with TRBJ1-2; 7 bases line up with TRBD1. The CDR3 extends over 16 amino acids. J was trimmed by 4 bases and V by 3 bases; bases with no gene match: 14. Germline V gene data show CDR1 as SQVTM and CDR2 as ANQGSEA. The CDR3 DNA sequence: TGCAGCGTTGATTTTTGGTGGGACAGCCAAGCCTATGGCTACACCTTC. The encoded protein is CSVDFWWDSQAYGYTF.

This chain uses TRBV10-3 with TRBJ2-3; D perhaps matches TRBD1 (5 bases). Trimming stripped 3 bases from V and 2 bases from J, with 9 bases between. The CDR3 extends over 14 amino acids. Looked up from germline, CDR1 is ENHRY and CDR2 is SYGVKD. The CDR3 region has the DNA TGTGCCATCAGTGATGGGGCGATCACAGATACGCAGTATTTT. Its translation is CAISDGAITDTQYF.

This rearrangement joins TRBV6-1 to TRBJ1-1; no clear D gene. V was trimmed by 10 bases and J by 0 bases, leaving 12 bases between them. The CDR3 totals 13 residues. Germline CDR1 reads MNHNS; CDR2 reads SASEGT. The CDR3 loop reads CATQRGMNTEAFF. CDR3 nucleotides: TGTGCCACGCAGCGGGGAATGAACACTGAAGCTTTCTTT.

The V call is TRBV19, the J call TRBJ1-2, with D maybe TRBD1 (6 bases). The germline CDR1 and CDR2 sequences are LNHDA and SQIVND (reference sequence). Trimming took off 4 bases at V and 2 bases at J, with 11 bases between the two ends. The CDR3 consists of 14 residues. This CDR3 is CASSTPTGNYGYTF. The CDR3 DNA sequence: TGTGCCAGTAGTACCCCTACAGGGAACTATGGCTACACCTTC.

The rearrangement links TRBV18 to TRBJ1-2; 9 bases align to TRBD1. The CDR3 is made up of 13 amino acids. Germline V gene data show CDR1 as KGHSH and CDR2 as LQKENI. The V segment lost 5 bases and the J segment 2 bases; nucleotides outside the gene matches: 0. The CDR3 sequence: CASSGQGNYGYTF. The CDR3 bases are TGTGCCAGCTCAGGACAGGGGAACTATGGCTACACCTTC.

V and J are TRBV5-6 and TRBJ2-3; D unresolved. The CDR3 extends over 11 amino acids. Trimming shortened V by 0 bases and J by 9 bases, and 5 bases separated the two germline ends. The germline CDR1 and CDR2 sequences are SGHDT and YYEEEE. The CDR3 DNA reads TGTGCCAGCAGCTTGGGCCAGACGCAGTATTTT. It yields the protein CASSLGQTQYF.

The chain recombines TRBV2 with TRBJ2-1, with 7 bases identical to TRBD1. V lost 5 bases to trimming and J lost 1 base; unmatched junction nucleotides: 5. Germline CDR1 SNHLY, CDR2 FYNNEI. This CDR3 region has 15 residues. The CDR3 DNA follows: TGTGCCAGCAGTTATACAGGGGTTTCCTACAATGAGCAGTTCTTC. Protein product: CASSYTGVSYNEQFF. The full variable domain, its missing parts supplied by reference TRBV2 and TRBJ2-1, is EPEVTQTPSHQVTQMGQEVILRCVPISNHLYFYWYRQILGQKVEFLVSFYNNEISEKSEIFDDQFSVERPDGSNFTLKIRSTKLEDSAMYFCASSYTGVSYNEQFFGPGTRLTVL.

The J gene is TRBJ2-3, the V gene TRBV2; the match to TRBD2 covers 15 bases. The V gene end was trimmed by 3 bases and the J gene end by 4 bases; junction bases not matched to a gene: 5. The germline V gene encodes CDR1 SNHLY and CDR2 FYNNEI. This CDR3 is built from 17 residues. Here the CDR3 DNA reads TGTGCCAGCAGTGATACAGGACTAGCGGGAGGGCCAGATACGCAGTATTTT. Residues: CASSDTGLAGGPDTQYF.

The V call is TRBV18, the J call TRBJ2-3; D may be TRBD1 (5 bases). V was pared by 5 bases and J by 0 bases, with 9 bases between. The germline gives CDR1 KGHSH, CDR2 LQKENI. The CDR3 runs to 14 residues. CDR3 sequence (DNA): TGTGCCAGCTCATGGGGCGCAAGCACAGATACGCAGTATTTT. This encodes CASSWGASTDTQYF.

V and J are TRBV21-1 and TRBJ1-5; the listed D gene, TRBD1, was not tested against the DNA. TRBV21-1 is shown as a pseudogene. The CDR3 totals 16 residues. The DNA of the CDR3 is TGTGCCAGCAGCGGCCGGGACAGGGGGCCAGATCAGCCCCAGCATTTT. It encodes CASSGRDRGPDQPQHF.

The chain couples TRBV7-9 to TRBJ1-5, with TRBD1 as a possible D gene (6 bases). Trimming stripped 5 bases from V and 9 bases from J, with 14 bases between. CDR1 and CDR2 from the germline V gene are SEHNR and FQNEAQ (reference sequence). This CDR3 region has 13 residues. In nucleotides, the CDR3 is TGTGCCAGCAGCACATTTCAGGGGTTGCCCCAGCATTTT. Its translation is CASSTFQGLPQHF.

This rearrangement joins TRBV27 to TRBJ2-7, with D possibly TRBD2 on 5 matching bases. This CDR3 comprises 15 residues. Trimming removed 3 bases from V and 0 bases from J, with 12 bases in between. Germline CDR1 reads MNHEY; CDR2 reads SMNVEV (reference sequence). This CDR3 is CASSLSGGASYEQYF. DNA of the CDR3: TGTGCCAGCAGTTTGAGCGGAGGAGCCTCCTACGAGCAGTACTTC.

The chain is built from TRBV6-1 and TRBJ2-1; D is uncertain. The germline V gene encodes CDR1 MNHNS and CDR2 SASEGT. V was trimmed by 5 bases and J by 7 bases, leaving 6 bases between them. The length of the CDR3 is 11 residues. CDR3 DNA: TGTGCCAGCAGTCCTCGGAATGAGCAGTTCTTC. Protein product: CASSPRNEQFF.

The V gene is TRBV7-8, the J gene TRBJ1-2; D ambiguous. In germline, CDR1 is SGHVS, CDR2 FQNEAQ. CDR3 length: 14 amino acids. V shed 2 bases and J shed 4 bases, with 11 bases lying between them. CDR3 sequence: CASSLSGTFYGYTF. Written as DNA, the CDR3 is TGTGCCAGCAGCTTATCAGGCACTTTCTATGGCTACACCTTC.

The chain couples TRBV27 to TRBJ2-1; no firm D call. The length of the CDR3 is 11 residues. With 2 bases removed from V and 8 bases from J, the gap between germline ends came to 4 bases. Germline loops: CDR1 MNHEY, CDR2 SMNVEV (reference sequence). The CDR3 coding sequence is TGTGCCAGCAGTTTAGGGCATGAGCAGTTCTTC. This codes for CASSLGHEQFF.

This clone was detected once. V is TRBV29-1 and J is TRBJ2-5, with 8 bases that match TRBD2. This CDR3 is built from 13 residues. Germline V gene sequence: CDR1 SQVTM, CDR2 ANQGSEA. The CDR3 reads CSHNGGGGETQYF. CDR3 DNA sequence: TGCAGTCACAACGGGGGGGGCGGGGAGACCCAGTACTTC. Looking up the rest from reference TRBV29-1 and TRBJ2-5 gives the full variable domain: SAVISQKPSRDICQRGTSLTIQCQVDSQVTMMFWYRQQPGQSLTLIATANQGSEATYESGFVIDKFPISRPNLTFSTLTVSNMSPEDSSIYLCSHNGGGGETQYFGPGTRLLVL.

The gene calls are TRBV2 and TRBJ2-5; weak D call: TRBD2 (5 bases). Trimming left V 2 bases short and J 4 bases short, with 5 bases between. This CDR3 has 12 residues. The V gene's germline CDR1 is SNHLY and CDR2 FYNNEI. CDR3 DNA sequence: TGTGCCAGCAGTGAAACTAGAGAGACCCAGTACTTC. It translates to CASSETRETQYF.

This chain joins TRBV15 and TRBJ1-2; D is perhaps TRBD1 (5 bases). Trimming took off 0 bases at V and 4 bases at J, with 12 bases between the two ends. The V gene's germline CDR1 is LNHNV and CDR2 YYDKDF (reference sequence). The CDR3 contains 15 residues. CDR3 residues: CATSREKGITYGYTF. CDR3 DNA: TGTGCCACCAGCAGAGAGAAGGGGATAACCTATGGCTACACCTTC.

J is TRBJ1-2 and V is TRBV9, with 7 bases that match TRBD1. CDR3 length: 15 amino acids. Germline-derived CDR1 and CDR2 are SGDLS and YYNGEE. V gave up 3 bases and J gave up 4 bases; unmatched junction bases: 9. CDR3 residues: CASSARDSNLYGYTF. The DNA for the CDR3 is TGTGCCAGCAGCGCACGGGACAGCAACCTCTATGGCTACACCTTC.

CDR3 nucleotide sequence: TGTGCCTGGAGTGGACCGGGACAGGGCGTTCTATCATCAGATACGCAGTATTTT. Residues: CAWSGPGQGVLSSDTQYF. J is TRBJ2-3 and V is TRBV30; 9 bases line up with TRBD1. The CDR3 contains 18 residues. Trimming removed 1 base from V and 4 bases from J; junction bases left unmatched: 15. Per germline, CDR1 GTSNPN and CDR2 SVGIG (reference sequence).

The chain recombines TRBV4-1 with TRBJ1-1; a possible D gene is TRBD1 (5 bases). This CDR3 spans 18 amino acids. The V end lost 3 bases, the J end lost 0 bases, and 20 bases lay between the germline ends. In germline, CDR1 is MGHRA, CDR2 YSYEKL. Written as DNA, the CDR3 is TGCGCCAGCAGCCAGGGGGGGGTGGGGTTCTTGATGAACACTGAAGCTTTCTTT. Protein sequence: CASSQGGVGFLMNTEAFF.

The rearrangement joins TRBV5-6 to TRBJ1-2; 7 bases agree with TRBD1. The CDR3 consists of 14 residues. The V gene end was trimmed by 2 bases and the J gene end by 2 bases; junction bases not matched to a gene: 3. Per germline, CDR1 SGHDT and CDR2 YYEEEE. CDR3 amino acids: CASSFMTGNYGYTF. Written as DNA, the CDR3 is TGTGCCAGCAGCTTTATGACAGGGAACTATGGCTACACCTTC.

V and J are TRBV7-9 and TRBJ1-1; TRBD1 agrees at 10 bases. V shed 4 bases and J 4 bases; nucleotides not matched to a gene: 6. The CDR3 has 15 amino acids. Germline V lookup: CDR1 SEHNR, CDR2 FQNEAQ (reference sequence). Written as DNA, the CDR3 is TGTGCCAGCAGCTCGGGACAGGGGATGATCACTGAAGCTTTCTTT. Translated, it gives CASSSGQGMITEAFF.